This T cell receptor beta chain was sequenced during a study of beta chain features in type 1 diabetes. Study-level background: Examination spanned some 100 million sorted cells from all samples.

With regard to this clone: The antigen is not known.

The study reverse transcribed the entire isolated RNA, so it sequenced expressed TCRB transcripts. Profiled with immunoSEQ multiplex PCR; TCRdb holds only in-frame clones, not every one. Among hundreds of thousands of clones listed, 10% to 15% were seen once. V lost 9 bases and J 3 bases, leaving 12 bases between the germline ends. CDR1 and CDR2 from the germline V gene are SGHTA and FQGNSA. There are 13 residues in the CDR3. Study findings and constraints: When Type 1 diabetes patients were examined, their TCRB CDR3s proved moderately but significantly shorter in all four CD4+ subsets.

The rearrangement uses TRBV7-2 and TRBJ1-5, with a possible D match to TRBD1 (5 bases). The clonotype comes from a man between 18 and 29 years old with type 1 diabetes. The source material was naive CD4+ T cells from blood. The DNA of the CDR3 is TGTGCCAGTACAGACAGCCCCAATCAGCCCCAGCATTTT. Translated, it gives CASTDSPNQPQHF.